This T cell receptor (beta chain) was retrieved from a study of blood T cells in healthy people across ages. Next came a second PCR, run for about 7 to 11 cycles, which used a sample-barcoded 5' primer along with a J-beta primer mix. TCRdb processed the 5' RACE reads anew with MiXCR; each CDR3 protein has one entry. The sample holds 750,000 to 950,000 distinct CDR3 sequences, under 30% seen once. V was cut by 4 bases and J by 2 bases, with 11 bases left in between. This CDR3 has 14 amino acids. CDR1 and CDR2 (germline): SEHNR, FQNEAQ (reference sequence). Another study also made use of these data, one on T cells of mothers and their children.

The rearrangement uses TRBV7-9 and TRBJ1-2; D perhaps matches TRBD1 (6 bases). The source of this sequence is a boy aged 5-17 years in good health. The sequenced material came from blood. In DNA form, the CDR3 reads TGTGCCAGCAGCTCCGGGACACGGAACTATGGCTACACCTTC. This translates into CASSSGTRNYGYTF.